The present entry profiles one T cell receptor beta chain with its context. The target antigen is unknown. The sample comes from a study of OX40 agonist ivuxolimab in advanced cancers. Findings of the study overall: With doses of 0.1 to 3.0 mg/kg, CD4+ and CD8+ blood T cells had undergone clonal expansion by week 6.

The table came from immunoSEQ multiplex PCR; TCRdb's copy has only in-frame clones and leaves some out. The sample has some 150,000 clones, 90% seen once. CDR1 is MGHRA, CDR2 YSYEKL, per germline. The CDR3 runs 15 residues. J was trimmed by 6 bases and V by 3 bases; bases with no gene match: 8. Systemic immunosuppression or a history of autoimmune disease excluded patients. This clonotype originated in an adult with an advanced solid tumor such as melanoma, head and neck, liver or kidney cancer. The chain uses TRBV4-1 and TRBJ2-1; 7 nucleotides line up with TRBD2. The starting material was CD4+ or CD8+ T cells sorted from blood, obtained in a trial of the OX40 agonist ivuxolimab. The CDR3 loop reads CASSQLSGVSNEQFF. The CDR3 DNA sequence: TGCGCCAGCAGCCAGTTGAGCGGGGTGAGCAATGAGCAGTTCTTC.